Listed here are 20 T cell receptor beta chains from one sample, sequenced in a study of OX40 agonist ivuxolimab in advanced cancers. Clones were read by immunoSEQ multiplex PCR, and TCRdb kept only the in-frame ones, dropping some. The table has about 78,000 clones, about 90% seen once. The material sequenced was CD4+ or CD8+ T cells sorted from blood, taken in a trial of the OX40 agonist ivuxolimab. The receptors shown here come from an adult with an advanced solid tumor such as melanoma, head and neck, liver or kidney cancer.

This chain joins TRBV28 and TRBJ2-7, with D uncertain. Trimming stripped 2 bases from V and 4 bases from J, with 9 bases between. The CDR3 loop spans 13 amino acids. Germline assignment: CDR1 MDHEN and CDR2 SYDVKM. As DNA, the CDR3 is TGTGCCAGCAGTTTACCCGGACGGTACGAGCAGTACTTC. Translating gives CASSLPGRYEQYF. Filled out from reference TRBV28 and TRBJ2-7, the complete variable domain reads DVKVTQSSRYLVKRTGEKVFLECVQDMDHENMFWYRQDPGLGLRLIYFSYDVKMKEKGDIPEGYSVSREKKERFSLILESASTNQTSMYLCASSLPGRYEQYFGPGTRLTVT.

This chain uses TRBV5-5 with TRBJ2-7; no clear D gene. V shed 1 base and J shed 3 bases, with 5 bases lying between them. This CDR3 is built from 12 residues. Germline-derived CDR1 and CDR2 are SGHKS and YYEKEE (reference sequence). This CDR3 is CASSLMGYEQYF. CDR3 nucleotide sequence: TGTGCCAGCAGCTTGATGGGCTACGAGCAGTACTTC.

The chain links TRBV6-5 to TRBJ2-1; 12 nucleotides line up with TRBD2. The CDR3 runs to 15 residues. V gave up 5 bases and J gave up 4 bases; unmatched junction bases: 3. Looked up from germline, CDR1 is MNHEY and CDR2 is SVGAGI. The chain's CDR3 is CASSLLAGGYNEQFF. The CDR3 DNA sequence: TGTGCCAGCAGTCTACTAGCGGGGGGATACAATGAGCAGTTCTTC.

The chain recombines TRBV27 with TRBJ2-2; D not certain. Trimming pared 0 bases from V and 2 bases from J, leaving 7 bases between. The CDR3 spans 15 residues. Germline V gene data show CDR1 as MNHEY and CDR2 as SMNVEV (reference sequence). CDR3 nucleotide sequence: TGTGCCAGCAGTTTATCCAGGCCAAACACCGGGGAGCTGTTTTTT. It yields the protein CASSLSRPNTGELFF.

This clone was detected a few times. This rearrangement joins TRBV29-1 to TRBJ2-7; perhaps TRBD1 as D (6 bases). V was cut by 1 base and J by 7 bases, with 11 bases left in between. The germline V gene encodes CDR1 SQVTM and CDR2 ANQGSEA. This CDR3 spans 12 amino acids. The CDR3 protein is CSVEGQGMEQYF. DNA for the CDR3: TGCAGCGTTGAAGGGCAGGGGATGGAGCAGTACTTC.

The chain couples TRBV10-3 to TRBJ2-5; D may correspond to TRBD1 or TRBD2 (6 bases each). The V and J ends lost 6 bases and 5 bases respectively, with 19 bases between them. The CDR3 covers 15 residues. The germline CDR1 and CDR2 sequences are ENHRY and SYGVKD. CDR3 amino acids: CAISPHWGARETQYF. In DNA form, the CDR3 reads TGTGCCATCAGCCCCCACTGGGGGGCTCGGGAGACCCAGTACTTC.

The chain carries TRBV18 and TRBJ1-5; 7 bases fit TRBD1. Germline-derived CDR1 and CDR2 are KGHSH and LQKENI. The CDR3 totals 13 residues. After removal of 5 bases from V and 5 bases from J, the junction contained 3 bases not matched to a gene. The CDR3 sequence: CASSTDRDQPQHF. The CDR3 DNA is TGTGCCAGCTCAACCGACAGGGATCAGCCCCAGCATTTT.

This rearrangement joins TRBV5-6 to TRBJ1-2; D unclear. Germline-derived CDR1 and CDR2 are SGHDT and YYEEEE. The CDR3 runs 14 residues. V was shortened by 5 bases and J by 2 bases, with 13 bases between the two germline ends. CDR3 region: CASSRGRANYGYTF. The CDR3 bases are TGTGCCAGCAGTAGAGGGAGGGCCAACTATGGCTACACCTTC.

This clone has more than one count but fewer than ten. The chain uses TRBV28 and TRBJ1-5; perhaps TRBD1 as D (6 bases). V lost 4 bases and J 2 bases, leaving 12 bases between the germline ends. Germline V gene sequence: CDR1 MDHEN, CDR2 SYDVKM. CDR3 length: 15 amino acids. CDR3 protein: CASSSQGFGNQPQHF. The CDR3, as DNA: TGTGCCAGCAGTTCTCAGGGGTTTGGCAATCAGCCCCAGCATTTT.

The chain carries TRBV9 and TRBJ2-7, with 8 nucleotides matching TRBD1. J was trimmed by 3 bases and V by 0 bases; bases with no gene match: 5. The CDR3 is made up of 15 amino acids. Germline lookup yields CDR1 SGDLS and CDR2 YYNGEE. The CDR3 loop is CASSVGGTGHYEQYF. In DNA form, the CDR3 reads TGTGCCAGCAGCGTAGGGGGGACAGGCCACTACGAGCAGTACTTC. The full variable domain, completed using reference TRBV9 and TRBJ2-7, is DSGVTQTPKHLITATGQRVTLRCSPRSGDLSVYWYQQSLDQGLQFLIQYYNGEERAKGNILERFSAQQFPDLHSELNLSSLELGDSALYFCASSVGGTGHYEQYFGPGTRLTVT.

The chain employs TRBV4-1 and TRBJ1-6, with D possibly TRBD1 on 6 matching bases. The CDR3 runs to 18 residues. V shed 0 bases and J shed 0 bases, with 12 bases lying between them. Germline V gene sequence: CDR1 MGHRA, CDR2 YSYEKL. In DNA, the CDR3 is TGCGCCAGCAGCCAAGATCGGGGGGACACCTCCTATAATTCACCCCTCCACTTT. This sequence encodes CASSQDRGDTSYNSPLHF.

The rearrangement uses TRBV5-4 and TRBJ2-5, with 9 bases lining up with TRBD1. The J call is doubtful: the DNA matches TRBJ2-7 better. Germline CDR1 is SGHNT and CDR2 is YYREEE (reference sequence). The CDR3 has 15 amino acids. DNA for the CDR3: TGTGCCAGCAGCACGGACAGGGGACCCACCTACGAGCAGTACTTC. Encoded protein: CASSTDRGPTYEQYF.

J is TRBJ2-3 and V is TRBV7-9, with 10 positions matching TRBD2. The V and J ends lost 0 bases and 2 bases, in that order; junction bases with no gene match: 5. This CDR3 is built from 17 residues. Germline V CDR1 and CDR2: SEHNR, FQNEAQ (reference sequence). CDR3 residues: CASSLAGSGGATDTQYF. The CDR3 DNA follows: TGTGCCAGCAGCTTAGCGGGCAGCGGGGGGGCCACAGATACGCAGTATTTT.

The CDR3 nucleotides read TGCAGCGTTGGGGGCTACACCTTC. This encodes CSVGGYTF. This sequence joins TRBV29-1 and TRBJ1-2; D is ambiguous. V was clipped by 4 bases and J by 8 bases, with 2 bases between them. The CDR3 is 8 amino acids. Germline V gene sequence: CDR1 SQVTM, CDR2 ANQGSEA.

The genes are TRBV4-2 and TRBJ2-7; 13 bases match TRBD2. The CDR3 length is 15 residues. From germline, CDR1 is LGHNA and CDR2 YNFKEQ. Trimming at V came to 3 bases and at J to 5 bases, leaving 4 bases not matched to a gene. The DNA for the CDR3 is TGTGCCAGCAGCCAGGAGGGACTAGCGGGGAACGAGCAGTACTTC. This gives the protein CASSQEGLAGNEQYF.

The V call is TRBV14, the J call TRBJ1-1; a weak D match, TRBD1 (5 bases). Germline V gene sequence: CDR1 SGHDN, CDR2 FVKESK. Trimming removed 1 base from V and 3 bases from J, with 9 bases in between. The CDR3 runs to 14 residues. The CDR3 is CASSQGQGYTEAFF. As DNA, the CDR3 is TGTGCCAGCAGCCAAGGGCAGGGCTACACTGAAGCTTTCTTT.

V and J are TRBV11-1 and TRBJ1-2; D is perhaps TRBD1 (5 bases). V lost 5 bases and J lost 1, with 17 bases in between. This CDR3 comprises 16 residues. CDR1 is SGHAT and CDR2 is FQDESV in the germline V gene (reference sequence). The CDR3 nucleotides read TGTGCCAGCAGCCCAAGGGGTGTTGCAGATAACTATGGCTACACCTTC. Translation gives CASSPRGVADNYGYTF.

The chain carries TRBV18 and TRBJ2-3; D could derive from TRBD1 or TRBD2 (5 bases each). V lost 3 bases, J lost 3 bases, and 13 bases lay in between. The germline gives CDR1 KGHSH, CDR2 LQKENI. This CDR3 has 15 residues. The DNA for the CDR3 is TGTGCCAGCTCACCGGGGGAATTGGCAACAGATACGCAGTATTTT. Amino acid sequence: CASSPGELATDTQYF.

This chain uses TRBV18 with TRBJ1-5; D ambiguous. The V and J ends lost 2 bases and 2 bases respectively, with 7 bases between them. CDR1 is KGHSH and CDR2 is LQKENI in the germline V gene. The length of the CDR3 is 14 residues. The CDR3 bases are TGTGCCAGCTCACCAGTACAAGGCAATCAGCCCCAGCATTTT. This translates into CASSPVQGNQPQHF.

The gene calls are TRBV5-1 and TRBJ1-2, with D possibly matching TRBD1 (6 bases). The CDR3 contains 12 residues. Germline V gene data show CDR1 as SGHRS and CDR2 as YFSETQ. V was pared by 7 bases and J by 6 bases, with 13 bases between. The CDR3 DNA reads TGCGCCAGCGGCCCCTACAGGGATGGCTACACCTTC. Its translation is CASGPYRDGYTF.